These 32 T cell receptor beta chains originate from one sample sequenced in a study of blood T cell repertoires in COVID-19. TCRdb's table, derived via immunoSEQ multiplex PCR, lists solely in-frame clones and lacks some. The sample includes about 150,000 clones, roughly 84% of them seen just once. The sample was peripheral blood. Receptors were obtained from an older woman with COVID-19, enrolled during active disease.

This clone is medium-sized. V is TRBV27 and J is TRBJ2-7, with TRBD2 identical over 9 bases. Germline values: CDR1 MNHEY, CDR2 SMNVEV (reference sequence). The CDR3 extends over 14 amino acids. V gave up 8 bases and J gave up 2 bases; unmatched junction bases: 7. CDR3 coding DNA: TGTGCCAGCGCCCTTGTAGCGGGGGCCTACGAGCAGTACTTC. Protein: CASALVAGAYEQYF.

CDR3 region: CASSIGGEVETQYF. DNA of the CDR3: TGTGCCAGTAGTATAGGGGGGGAGGTAGAGACCCAGTACTTC. The chain links TRBV19 to TRBJ2-5; D possibly corresponds to TRBD2 (6 bases). The CDR3 runs 14 residues. Germline V CDR1 and CDR2: LNHDA, SQIVND (reference sequence). Trimming removed 1 base at V and 4 bases at J, with 10 bases between.

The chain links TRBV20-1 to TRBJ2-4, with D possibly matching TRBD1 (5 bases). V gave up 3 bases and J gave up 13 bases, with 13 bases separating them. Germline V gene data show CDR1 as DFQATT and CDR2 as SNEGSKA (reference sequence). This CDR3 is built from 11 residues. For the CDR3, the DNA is TGCAGTGCTAGTGTACAGGACGTCCAGTACTTC. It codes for CSASVQDVQYF.

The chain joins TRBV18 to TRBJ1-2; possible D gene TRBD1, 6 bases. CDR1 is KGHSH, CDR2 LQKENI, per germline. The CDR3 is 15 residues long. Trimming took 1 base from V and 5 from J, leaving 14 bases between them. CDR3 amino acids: CASSPLSGEHYGYTF. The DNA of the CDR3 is TGTGCCAGCTCACCACTATCAGGGGAACATTATGGCTACACCTTC.

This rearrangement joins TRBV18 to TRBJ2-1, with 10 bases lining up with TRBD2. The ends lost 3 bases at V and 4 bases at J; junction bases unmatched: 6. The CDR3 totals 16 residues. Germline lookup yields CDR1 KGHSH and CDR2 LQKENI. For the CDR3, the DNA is TGTGCCAGCTCACCTTATCTAGCGGGAGCGTACAATGAGCAGTTCTTC. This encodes CASSPYLAGAYNEQFF.

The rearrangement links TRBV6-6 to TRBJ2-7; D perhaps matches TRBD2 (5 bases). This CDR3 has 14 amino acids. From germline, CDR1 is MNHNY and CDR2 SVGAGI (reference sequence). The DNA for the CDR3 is TGTGCCAGCAGTTACTCGTCGGGAAGCCCACTCGAACACGTC. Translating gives CASSYSSGSPLEHV.

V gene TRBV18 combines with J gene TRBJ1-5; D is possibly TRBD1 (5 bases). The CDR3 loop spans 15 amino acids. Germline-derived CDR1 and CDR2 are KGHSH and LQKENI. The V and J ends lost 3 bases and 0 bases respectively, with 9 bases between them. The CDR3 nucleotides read TGTGCCAGCTCACCCAGACAGAGTAGCAATCAGCCCCAGCATTTT. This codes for CASSPRQSSNQPQHF.

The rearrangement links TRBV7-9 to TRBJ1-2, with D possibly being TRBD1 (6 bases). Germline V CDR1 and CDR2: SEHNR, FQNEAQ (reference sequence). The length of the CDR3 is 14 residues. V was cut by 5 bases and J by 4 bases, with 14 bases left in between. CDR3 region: CASSHRTEGYGYTF. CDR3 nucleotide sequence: TGTGCCAGCAGCCACAGGACAGAAGGCTATGGCTACACCTTC.

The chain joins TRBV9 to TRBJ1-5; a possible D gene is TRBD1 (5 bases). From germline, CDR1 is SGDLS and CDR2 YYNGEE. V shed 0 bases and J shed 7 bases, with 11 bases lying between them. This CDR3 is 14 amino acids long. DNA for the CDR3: TGTGCCAGCAGCGTAGGGCCAGGGTTCCAGCCCCAGCATTTT. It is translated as CASSVGPGFQPQHF.

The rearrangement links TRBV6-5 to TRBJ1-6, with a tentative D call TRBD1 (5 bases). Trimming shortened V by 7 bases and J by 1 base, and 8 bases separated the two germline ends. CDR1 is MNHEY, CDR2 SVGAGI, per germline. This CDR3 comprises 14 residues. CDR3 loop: CASMGGSYNSPLHF. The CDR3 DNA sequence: TGTGCCAGCATGGGGGGTTCCTATAATTCACCCCTCCACTTT.

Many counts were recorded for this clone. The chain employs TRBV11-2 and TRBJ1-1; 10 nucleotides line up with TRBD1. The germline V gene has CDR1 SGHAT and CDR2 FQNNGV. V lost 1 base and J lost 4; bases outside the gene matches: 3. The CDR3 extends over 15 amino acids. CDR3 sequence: CASSLGGTGVTEAFF. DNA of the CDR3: TGTGCCAGCAGCTTAGGAGGGACAGGGGTCACTGAAGCTTTCTTT. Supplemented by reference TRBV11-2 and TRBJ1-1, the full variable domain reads EAGVAQSPRYKIIEKRQSVAFWCNPISGHATLYWYQQILGQGPKLLIQFQNNGVVDDSQLPKDRFSAERLKGVDSTLKIQPAKLEDSAVYLCASSLGGTGVTEAFFGQGTRLTVV.

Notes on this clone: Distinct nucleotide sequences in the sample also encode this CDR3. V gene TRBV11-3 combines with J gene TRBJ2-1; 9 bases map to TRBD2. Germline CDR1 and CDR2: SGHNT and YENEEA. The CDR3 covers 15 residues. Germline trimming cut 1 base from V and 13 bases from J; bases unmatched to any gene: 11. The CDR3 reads CASSLGRGGQVEQFF. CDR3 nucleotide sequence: TGTGCCAGCAGCTTAGGGCGGGGGGGCCAGGTCGAACAGTTCTTC. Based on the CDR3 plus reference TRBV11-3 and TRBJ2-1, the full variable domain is EAGVVQSPRYKIIEKKQPVAFWCNPISGHNTLYWYLQNLGQGPELLIRYENEEAVDDSQLPKDRFSAERLKGVDSTLKIQPAELGDSAVYLCASSLGRGGQVEQFFGPGTRLTVL.

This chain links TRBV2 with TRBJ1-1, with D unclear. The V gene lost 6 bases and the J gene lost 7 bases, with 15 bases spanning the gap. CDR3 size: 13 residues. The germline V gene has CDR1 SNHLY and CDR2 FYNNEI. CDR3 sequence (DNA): TGTGCCAGCAGCAGATTCGAGGCCGATGAAGCTTTCTTT. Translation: CASSRFEADEAFF.

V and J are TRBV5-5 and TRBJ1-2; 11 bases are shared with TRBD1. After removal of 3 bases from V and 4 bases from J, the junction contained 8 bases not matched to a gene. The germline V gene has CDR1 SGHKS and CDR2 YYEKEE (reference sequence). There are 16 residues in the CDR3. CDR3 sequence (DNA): TGTGCCAGCAGCTCACCGGGACAGGGGGATCTCTATGGCTACACCTTC. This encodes CASSSPGQGDLYGYTF. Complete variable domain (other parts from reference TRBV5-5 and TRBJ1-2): DAGVTQSPTHLIKTRGQQVTLRCSPISGHKSVSWYQQVLGQGPQFIFQYYEKEERGRGNFPDRFSARQFPNYSSELNVNALLLGDSALYLCASSSPGQGDLYGYTFGSGTRLTVV.

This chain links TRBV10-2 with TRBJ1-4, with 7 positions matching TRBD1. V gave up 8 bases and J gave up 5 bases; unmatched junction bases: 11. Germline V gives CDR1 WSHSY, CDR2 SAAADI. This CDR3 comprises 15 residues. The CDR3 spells CASAKDRAANEKLFF. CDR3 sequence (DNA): TGCGCCAGCGCGAAAGACAGGGCTGCAAATGAAAAACTGTTTTTT.

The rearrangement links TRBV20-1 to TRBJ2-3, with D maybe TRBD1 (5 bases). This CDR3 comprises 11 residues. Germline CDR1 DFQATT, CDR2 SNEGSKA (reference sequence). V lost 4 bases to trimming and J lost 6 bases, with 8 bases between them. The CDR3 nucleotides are TGCAGTGCTAAAGGGGCCGATACGCAGTATTTT. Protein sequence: CSAKGADTQYF.

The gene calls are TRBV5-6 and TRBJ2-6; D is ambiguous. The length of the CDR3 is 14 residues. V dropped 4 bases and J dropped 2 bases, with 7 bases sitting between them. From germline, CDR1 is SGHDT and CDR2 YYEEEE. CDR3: CASSESPGANVLTF. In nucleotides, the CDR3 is TGTGCCAGCAGCGAGAGTCCTGGGGCCAACGTCCTGACTTTC.

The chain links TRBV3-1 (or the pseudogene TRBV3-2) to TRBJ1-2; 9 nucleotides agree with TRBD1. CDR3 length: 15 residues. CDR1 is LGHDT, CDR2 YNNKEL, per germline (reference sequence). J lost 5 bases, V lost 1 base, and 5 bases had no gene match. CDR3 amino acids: CASSQVPDRGYGYTF. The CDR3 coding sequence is TGTGCCAGCAGCCAAGTCCCCGACAGGGGGTATGGCTACACCTTC.

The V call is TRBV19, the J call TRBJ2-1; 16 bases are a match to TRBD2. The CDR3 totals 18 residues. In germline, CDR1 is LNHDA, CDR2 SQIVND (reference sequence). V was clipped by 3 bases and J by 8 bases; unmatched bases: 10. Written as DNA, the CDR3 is TGTGCCAGTAGTATCAAACCGGGACTAGCGGGAGGGGCACATGAGCAGTTCTTC. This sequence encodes CASSIKPGLAGGAHEQFF.

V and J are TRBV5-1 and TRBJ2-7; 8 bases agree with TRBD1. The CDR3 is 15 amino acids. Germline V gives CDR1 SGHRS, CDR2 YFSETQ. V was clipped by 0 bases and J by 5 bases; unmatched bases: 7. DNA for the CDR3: TGCGCCAGCAGCTTGGAGCCAGGGGGCAGGAACGAGCAGTACTTC. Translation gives CASSLEPGGRNEQYF.

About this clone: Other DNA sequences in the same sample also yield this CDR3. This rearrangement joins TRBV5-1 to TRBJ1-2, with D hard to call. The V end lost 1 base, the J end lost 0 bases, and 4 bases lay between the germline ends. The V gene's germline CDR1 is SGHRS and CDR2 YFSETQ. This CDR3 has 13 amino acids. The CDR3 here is CASSLSANYGYTF. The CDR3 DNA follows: TGCGCCAGCAGCTTGTCCGCTAACTATGGCTACACCTTC.

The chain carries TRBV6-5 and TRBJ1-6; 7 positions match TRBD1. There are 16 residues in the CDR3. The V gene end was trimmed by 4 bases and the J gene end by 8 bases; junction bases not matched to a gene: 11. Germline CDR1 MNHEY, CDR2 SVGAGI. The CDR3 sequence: CASSSRSTGSHSPLHF. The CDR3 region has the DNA TGTGCCAGCAGTTCCCGGTCGACAGGGAGCCATTCACCCCTCCACTTT.

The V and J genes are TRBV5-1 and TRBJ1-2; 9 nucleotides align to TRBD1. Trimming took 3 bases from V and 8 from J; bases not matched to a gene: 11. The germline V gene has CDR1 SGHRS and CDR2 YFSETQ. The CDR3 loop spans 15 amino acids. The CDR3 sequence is CASSSELGQGGGYTF. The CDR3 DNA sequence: TGCGCCAGCAGCTCCGAATTGGGACAGGGTGGGGGCTACACCTTC.

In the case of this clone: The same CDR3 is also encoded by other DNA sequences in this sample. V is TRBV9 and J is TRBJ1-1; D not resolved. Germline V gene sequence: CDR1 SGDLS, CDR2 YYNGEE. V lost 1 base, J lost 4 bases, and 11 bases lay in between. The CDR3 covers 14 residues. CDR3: CASSVTPGGTEAFF. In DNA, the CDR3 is TGTGCCAGCAGCGTAACCCCAGGTGGCACTGAAGCTTTCTTT.

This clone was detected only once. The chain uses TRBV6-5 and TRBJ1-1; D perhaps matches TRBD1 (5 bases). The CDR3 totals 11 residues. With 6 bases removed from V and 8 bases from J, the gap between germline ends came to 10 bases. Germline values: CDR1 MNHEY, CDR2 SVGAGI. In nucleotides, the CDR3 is TGTGCCAGCAGACCGACAGAAGAAGCTTTCTTT. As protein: CASRPTEEAFF.

For the CDR3, the DNA is TGCGCCAGCAGCGCTCGACTAGCGGGCCACACAGATACGCAGTATTTT. Amino acid sequence: CASSARLAGHTDTQYF. V and J are TRBV5-1 and TRBJ2-3; 10 nucleotides agree with TRBD2. CDR1 and CDR2 (germline): SGHRS, YFSETQ. Trimming at V came to 4 bases and at J to 2 bases, leaving 7 bases not matched to a gene. The CDR3 runs to 16 residues.

The CDR3 loop is CASSSLSGIGEQYF. DNA for the CDR3: TGTGCCAGCAGCTCCCTTAGCGGGATAGGAGAGCAGTACTTC. The rearrangement links TRBV7-3 to TRBJ2-7, with 8 nucleotides matching TRBD2. CDR1 SGHTA and CDR2 FQGTGA come from the germline V gene. The CDR3 consists of 14 residues. V shed 4 bases and J 7 bases; nucleotides not matched to a gene: 9. Looking up the rest from reference TRBV7-3 and TRBJ2-7 gives the full variable domain: GAGVSQTPSNKVTEKGKYVELRCDPISGHTALYWYRQSLGQGPEFLIYFQGTGAADDSGLPNDRFFAVRPEGSVSTLKIQRTERGDSAVYLCASSSLSGIGEQYFGPGTRLTVT.

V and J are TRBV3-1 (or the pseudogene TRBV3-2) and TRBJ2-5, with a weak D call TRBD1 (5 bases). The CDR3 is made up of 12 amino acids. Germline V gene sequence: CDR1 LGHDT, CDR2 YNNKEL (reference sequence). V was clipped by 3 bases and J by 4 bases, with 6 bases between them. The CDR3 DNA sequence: TGTGCCAGCAGCCATAGGGGAGAGACCCAGTACTTC. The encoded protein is CASSHRGETQYF.

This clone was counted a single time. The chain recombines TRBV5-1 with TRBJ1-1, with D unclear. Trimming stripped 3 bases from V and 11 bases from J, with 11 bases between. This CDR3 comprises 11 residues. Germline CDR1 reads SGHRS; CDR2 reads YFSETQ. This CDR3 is CASSSASGAFF. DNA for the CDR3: TGCGCCAGCAGCTCCGCGTCGGGGGCTTTCTTT.

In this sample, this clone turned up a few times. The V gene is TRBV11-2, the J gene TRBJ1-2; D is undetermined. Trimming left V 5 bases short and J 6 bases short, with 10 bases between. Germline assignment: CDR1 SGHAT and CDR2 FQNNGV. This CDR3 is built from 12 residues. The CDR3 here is CASSPGFDGYTF. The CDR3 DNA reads TGTGCCAGCAGCCCCGGGTTTGATGGCTACACCTTC.

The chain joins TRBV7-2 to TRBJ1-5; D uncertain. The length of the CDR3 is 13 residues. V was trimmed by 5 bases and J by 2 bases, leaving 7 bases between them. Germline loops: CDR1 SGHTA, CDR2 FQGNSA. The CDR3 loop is CASSTQGNQPQHF. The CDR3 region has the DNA TGTGCCAGCAGCACGCAGGGCAATCAGCCCCAGCATTTT.

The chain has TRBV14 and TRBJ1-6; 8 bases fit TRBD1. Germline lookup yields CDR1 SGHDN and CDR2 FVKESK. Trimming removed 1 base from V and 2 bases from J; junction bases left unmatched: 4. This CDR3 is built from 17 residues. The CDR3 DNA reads TGTGCCAGCAGCCAAGGGACAGGGAGTACCTATAATTCACCCCTCCACTTT. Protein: CASSQGTGSTYNSPLHF. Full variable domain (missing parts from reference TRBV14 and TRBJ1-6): EAGVTQFPSHSVIEKGQTVTLRCDPISGHDNLYWYRRVMGKEIKFLLHFVKESKQDESGMPNNRFLAERTGGTYSTLKVQPAELEDSGVYFCASSQGTGSTYNSPLHFGNGTRLTVT.